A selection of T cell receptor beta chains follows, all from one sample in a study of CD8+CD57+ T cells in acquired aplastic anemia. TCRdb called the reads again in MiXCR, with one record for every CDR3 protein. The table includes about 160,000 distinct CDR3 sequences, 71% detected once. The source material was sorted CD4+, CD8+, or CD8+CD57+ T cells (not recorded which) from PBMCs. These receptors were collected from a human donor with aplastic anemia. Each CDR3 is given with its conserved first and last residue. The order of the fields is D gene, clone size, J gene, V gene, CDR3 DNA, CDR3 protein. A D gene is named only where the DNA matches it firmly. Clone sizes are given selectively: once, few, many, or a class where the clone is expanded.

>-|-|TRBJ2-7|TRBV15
TGTGCCACCAGCAGTGGAGGCCGTGGTGGTTACGAGCAGTACTTC
CATSSGGRGGYEQYF
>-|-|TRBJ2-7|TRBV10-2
TGCGCCACACAGAGCTCCTACGAGCAGTACTTC
CATQSSYEQYF
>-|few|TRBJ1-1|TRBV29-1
TGCAGCGTTGAAGGTCAGCGAAAGACTGAAGCTTTCTTT
CSVEGQRKTEAFF
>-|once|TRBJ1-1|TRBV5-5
TGCGCCAGCAGCTTGAACTCGGGACTGAACACTGAAGCTTTCTTT
CASSLNSGLNTEAFF
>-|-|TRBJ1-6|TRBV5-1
TGCGCCAGCAGCTTGGACTACCAGGGGATTAACTCACCCCTCCACTTT
CASSLDYQGINSPLHF
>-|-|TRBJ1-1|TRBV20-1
TGCAGTGCTAGAGCCTTGGCGGGGGGGTCCACTGAAGCTTTCTTT
CSARALAGGSTEAFF
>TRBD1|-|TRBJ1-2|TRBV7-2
TGTGCCAGCAGTTCGGACAGGGCACACTATGGCTACACCTTC
CASSSDRAHYGYTF
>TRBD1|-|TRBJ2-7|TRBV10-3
TGTGCCATCAGTGACCCTATGGGACAGGGGGCTGACGAGCAGTACTTC
CAISDPMGQGADEQYF
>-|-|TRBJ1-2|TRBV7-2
TGTGCCAGCAGCTTAGGGGGCCTAGATGGCTACACCTTC
CASSLGGLDGYTF
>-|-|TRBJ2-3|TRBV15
TGTGCCACCAGCAGAGACAGGGGTGCAGATACGCAGTATTTT
CATSRDRGADTQYF
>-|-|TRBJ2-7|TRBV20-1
TGCAGTGCTCCCCGACAGGGAGGTGGCTACGAGCAGTACTTC
CSAPRQGGGYEQYF
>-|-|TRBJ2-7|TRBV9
TGTGCCAGCAGCGTAGGGGACTACGAGCAGTACTTC
CASSVGDYEQYF
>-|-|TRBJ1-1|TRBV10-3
TGTGCCAGTAGGGCGTGGGAGAGGTCGGAAGCTCTCTTT
CASRAWERSEALF
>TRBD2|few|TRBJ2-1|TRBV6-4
TGTGCCAGCAGTGGGACGGATAGCGGGGGGCCCTACAATGAGCAGTTCTTC
CASSGTDSGGPYNEQFF
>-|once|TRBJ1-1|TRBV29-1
TGCAGCGTTGAAGATGGAAGGGGGGAAGCTTTCTTT
CSVEDGRGEAFF
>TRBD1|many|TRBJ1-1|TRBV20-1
TGCAGTGCTAGACCTGGGACAGGGATCACTGAAGCTTTCTTT
CSARPGTGITEAFF
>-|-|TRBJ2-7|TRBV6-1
TGTGCCAGCAGCGAGCAGTACTTC
CASSEQYF
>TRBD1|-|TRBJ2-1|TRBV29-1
TGCAGCTTGGGGGGACAGGGGTCCCGAAATGAGCAGTTCTTC
CSLGGQGSRNEQFF
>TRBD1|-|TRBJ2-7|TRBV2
TGTGCCAGCAATATCCTGGGACAGACCTACGAGCAGTACTTC
CASNILGQTYEQYF
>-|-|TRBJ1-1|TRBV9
TGTGCCAGCAGCGTGTCCCCGAACACTGAAGCTTTCTTT
CASSVSPNTEAFF
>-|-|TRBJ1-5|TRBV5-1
TGCGCCAGCAGCTTGGAAGGAGTAGGCAATCAGCCCCAGCATTTT
CASSLEGVGNQPQHF
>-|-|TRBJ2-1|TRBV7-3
TGTGCCAGCGGCGACACTTACAATGAGCAGTTCTTC
CASGDTYNEQFF
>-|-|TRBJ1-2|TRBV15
TGTGCCACCAGCAGAGATTTCCCATCCCCTGGTGGCTACACCTTC
CATSRDFPSPGGYTF
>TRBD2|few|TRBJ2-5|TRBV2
TGTGCCAGCAGCGTTACCTCGGGACTACAAGAGACCCAGTACTTC
CASSVTSGLQETQYF